The rows below give T cell receptor beta chains drawn from one sample of a study of CD8 T cells in Susac syndrome. TCRdb re-derived calls from the immunoSEQ multiplex PCR reads in MiXCR, one entry per CDR3 protein. The table lists about 120,000 distinct CDR3 sequences, approximately 94% of them singletons. The sample consisted of CD4+ T cells from PBMCs. All receptors derive from a human donor with multiple sclerosis. Each CDR3 is given with its conserved first and last residue. Each record gives: J gene, clone size, V gene, D gene, CDR3 DNA, CDR3 protein. A D gene is named only where the DNA matches it firmly. Clone size is not always given. Where it is, it says once, few, many or a class for expanded clones.

TRBJ1-2	.	TRBV25-1	.	TGTGCCAGCAGTGCCCTTAGTGGCTACACCTTC	CASSALSGYTF
TRBJ1-1	.	TRBV6-2/TRBV6-3	.	TGTGCCAGCAGTAATCGACTGTTGGCGGGTTGGACTGAAGCTTTCTTT	CASSNRLLAGWTEAFF
TRBJ2-5	once	TRBV6-6	TRBD2	TGTGCCAGCAGAAACAAGCGGGGGGGCTCAGAGACCCAGTACTTC	CASRNKRGGSETQYF
TRBJ1-2	.	TRBV29-1	TRBD1	TGCAGCGTTCCGACAGGGAGCCTTAACTATGGCTACACCTTC	CSVPTGSLNYGYTF
TRBJ1-1	.	TRBV7-9	.	TGTGCCAGCAGCTTAGGAGGGGCAATGGGGGCTTTCTTT	CASSLGGAMGAFF
TRBJ1-6	.	TRBV5-4	.	TGTGCCAGCAGCTTGGAGGGCGGAAATTCACCCCTCCACTTT	CASSLEGGNSPLHF
TRBJ2-7	once	TRBV20-1	.	TGCAGTGCTAGGGACGTAACATACTCCTACGAGCAGTACTTC	CSARDVTYSYEQYF
TRBJ2-1	.	TRBV15	.	TGTGCCACCAGCACCTCCAATGAGCAGTTCTTC	CATSTSNEQFF
TRBJ2-1	.	TRBV5-1	.	TGCGCCAGCAGCTTAGGAGGGCCTGAGGATGAGCAGTTCTTC	CASSLGGPEDEQFF
TRBJ1-1	.	TRBV29-1	.	TGCAGCGCCGAGGCGGGGGCGGGAGCTTTCTTT	CSAEAGAGAFF
TRBJ1-5	.	TRBV29-1	TRBD1	TGCAGCGCGGGACAGGGTGACCCCAATCAGCCCCAGCATTTT	CSAGQGDPNQPQHF
TRBJ1-1	.	TRBV20-1	.	TGCAGTGCTAGAGATGCCCGGAACACTGAAGCTTTCTTT	CSARDARNTEAFF
TRBJ2-7	.	TRBV12-3/TRBV12-4	TRBD1	TGTGCCAGTCAAAGGGACAGGGGGCACTACGAGCAGTACTTC	CASQRDRGHYEQYF
TRBJ2-7	once	TRBV10-3	.	TGTGCCATCAGCCGGAGCTCCTACGAGCAGTACTTC	CAISRSSYEQYF
TRBJ2-7	.	TRBV6-1	.	TGTGCCAGCAGTGAACTGGGACTCTACGAGCAGTACTTC	CASSELGLYEQYF
TRBJ2-5	.	TRBV2	TRBD2	TGTGCCAGCAGTATGAGCGGGAGTGGGAGGGAGACCCAGTACTTC	CASSMSGSGRETQYF
TRBJ1-5	once	TRBV15	.	TGTGCCACCAGCAGAGTTGGGGGTAAGCATCAGCCCCAGCATTTT	CATSRVGGKHQPQHF
TRBJ2-7	.	TRBV7-9	.	TGTGCCAGCAGCTCACAGGCAACTGGCGACGAGCAGTACTTC	CASSSQATGDEQYF
TRBJ2-3	.	TRBV9	.	TGTGCCAGCAGCGTACAACAGTGGACAGATACGCAGTATTTT	CASSVQQWTDTQYF
TRBJ1-2	.	TRBV7-9	.	TGTGCCAGCAGCACGGGGACCCCTATGGGTGGCTACACCTTC	CASSTGTPMGGYTF
TRBJ1-2	.	TRBV7-9	TRBD1	TGTGCCAGCAGCTTATCGACAGGGATGGGGCTTGGCTACACCTTC	CASSLSTGMGLGYTF
TRBJ2-5	.	TRBV12-3/TRBV12-4	.	TGTGCCAGCAGCCCAGGACCCGGGCGAGAGACCCAGTACTTC	CASSPGPGRETQYF
TRBJ1-4	.	TRBV3-1	.	TGTGCCAGCAGCCTCCAGACAGGCGGAGAACTGTTTTTT	CASSLQTGGELFF
TRBJ2-1	.	TRBV11-2	TRBD2	TGTGCCAGCAGCTTGGGCGGCGGGAGGACCAATGAGCAGTTCTTC	CASSLGGGRTNEQFF
TRBJ2-1	.	TRBV6-4	.	TGTGCCAGCAGTGACACCCATCGACAGGCTGACAATGAGCAGTTCTTC	CASSDTHRQADNEQFF
TRBJ1-5	.	TRBV19	.	TGTGCCAGTAGTATAGATATGGGGGGACAGCCCCAGCATTTT	CASSIDMGGQPQHF
TRBJ2-3	.	TRBV27	.	TGTGCCAGCAGTTCCCGAGGTCGAGCAGATACGCAGTATTTT	CASSSRGRADTQYF
TRBJ1-1	.	TRBV7-9	.	TGTGCCAGCACCCTGGGGCCGAACACTGAAGCTTTCTTT	CASTLGPNTEAFF
TRBJ1-5	.	TRBV11-2	.	TGTGCCAGCATCAATATACTCGGCCAGCCCCAGCATTTT	CASINILGQPQHF
TRBJ1-1	.	TRBV29-1	TRBD1	TGCAGCGTCGTAGGACAGGGGAACACTGAAGCTTTCTTT	CSVVGQGNTEAFF
TRBJ2-5	few	TRBV12-3/TRBV12-4	TRBD2	TGTGCCAGCAGTTTAATAGCGGGGGGTCAAGAGACCCAGTACTTC	CASSLIAGGQETQYF
TRBJ1-6	.	TRBV7-2	.	TGTGCCAGCAGCTCGCAGGGGAGAACACCCCTCCACTTT	CASSSQGRTPLHF
TRBJ2-7	.	TRBV3-1	.	TGTGCCAGCAGACGCGGGGGCGGGAACGAGCAGTACTTC	CASRRGGGNEQYF
TRBJ2-1	few	TRBV5-1	.	TGCGCCAGCAGCCGAAACAATGAGCAGTTCTTC	CASSRNNEQFF
TRBJ1-2	.	TRBV19	.	TGTGCCAGTAGACAGCTCTATGGCTACACCTTC	CASRQLYGYTF
TRBJ2-7	.	TRBV7-2	.	TGTGCCAGCAGCTTCCTAGACACGTCCTACGAGCAGTACTTC	CASSFLDTSYEQYF
TRBJ2-7	.	TRBV2	.	TGTGCCAGCAGTGATCAGGGATACGAGCAGTACTTC	CASSDQGYEQYF
TRBJ2-1	once	TRBV5-6	.	TGTGCCAGCAGCTCCAAGCACCTGGGGTTGAATGAGCAGTTCTTC	CASSSKHLGLNEQFF
TRBJ2-1	.	TRBV5-1	.	TGCGCCAGCAGCTTGGGGGACCGAAGGAACAATGAGCAGTTCTTC	CASSLGDRRNNEQFF
TRBJ2-7	once	TRBV13	TRBD2	TGTGCCAGCAGCTTGACTAGCGTTCGCTACGAGCAGTACTTC	CASSLTSVRYEQYF
TRBJ2-7	.	TRBV7-2	.	TGTGCCAGCAGCTTAGGCTGGGGTCGGGCCTACGAGCAGTACTTC	CASSLGWGRAYEQYF